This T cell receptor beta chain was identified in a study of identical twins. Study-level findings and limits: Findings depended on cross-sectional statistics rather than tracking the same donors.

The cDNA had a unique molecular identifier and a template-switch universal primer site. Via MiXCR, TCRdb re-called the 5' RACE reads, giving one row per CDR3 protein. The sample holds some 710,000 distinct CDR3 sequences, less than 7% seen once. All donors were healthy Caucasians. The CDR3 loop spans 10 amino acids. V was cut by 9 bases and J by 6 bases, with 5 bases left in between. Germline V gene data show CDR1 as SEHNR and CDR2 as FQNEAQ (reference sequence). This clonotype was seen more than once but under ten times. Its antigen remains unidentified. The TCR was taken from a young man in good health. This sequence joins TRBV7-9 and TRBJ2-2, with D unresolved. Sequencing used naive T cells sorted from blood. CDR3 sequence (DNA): TGTGCCAGAAATCCCGGGGAGCTGTTTTTT. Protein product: CARNPGELFF. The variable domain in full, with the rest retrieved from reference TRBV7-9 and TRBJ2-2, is DTGVSQNPRHKITKRGQNVTFRCDPISEHNRLYWYRQTLGQGPEFLTYFQNEAQLEKSRLLSDRFSAERPKGSFSTLEIQRTEQGDSAMYLCARNPGELFFGEGSRLTVL.